The rows below give T cell receptor beta chains drawn from one sample of a study of early T cells in non-severe SARS-CoV-2 infection. TCRdb independently ran MiXCR on the 5' RACE reads; one entry per CDR3 protein. Of fewer than 50,000 distinct CDR3 sequences listed, 12% were seen once; the top ten hold roughly 16%. The source material was whole blood. Source of these receptors: an adult who was a healthcare worker with PCR-confirmed SARS-CoV-2 infection or an uninfected control (not recorded which). CDR3s include the opening cysteine and the closing phenylalanine or tryptophan. D genes are given only for firm matches. Clone sizes are given selectively: once, few, many, or a class where the clone is expanded.

>TRBJ2-1|TRBV6-5|many|NA
TGTGCCAGCAGCAGGGCTAAATACAATGAGCAGTTCTTC
CASSRAKYNEQFF
>TRBJ2-1|TRBV28|many|NA
TGTGCCAGCAGTTTAAGGTACAATGAGCAGTTCTTC
CASSLRYNEQFF
>TRBJ2-1|TRBV12-3/TRBV12-4|NA|NA
TGTGCCAGCAGTTTCAGTAATGAGCAGTTCTTC
CASSFSNEQFF
>TRBJ2-7|TRBV4-3|NA|NA
TGCGCCAGCAGCCATGGCCCTACTAGTGTTTACGAGCAGTACTTC
CASSHGPTSVYEQYF
>TRBJ1-1|TRBV5-1|NA|TRBD1
TGCGCCACATCACGGGAGGGGGCGACTGAAGCTTTCTTT
CATSREGATEAFF
>TRBJ2-2|TRBV28|NA|TRBD2
TGTGCCAGCAGACTGGGGACGGGAGGCGGGACCGGGGAGCTGTTTTTT
CASRLGTGGGTGELFF
>TRBJ2-1|TRBV28|medium-sized|TRBD2
TGTGCCAGCAGAGCACTAGCGGGAGGCAATGAGCAGTTCTTC
CASRALAGGNEQFF
>TRBJ2-7|TRBV3-1|NA|NA
TGTGCCAGCAGCCCCAACACAAGAGGGGACGAGCAGTACTTC
CASSPNTRGDEQYF
>TRBJ2-7|TRBV3-1|few|NA
TGTGCCAGCAGCCAAGTAGGGGGAGGAGACGAGCAGTACTTC
CASSQVGGGDEQYF
>TRBJ1-4|TRBV3-1|many|NA
TGTGCCAGCAGCCGAGGGACGGACAATGAAAAACTGTTTTTT
CASSRGTDNEKLFF
>TRBJ2-7|TRBV7-9|many|NA
TGTGCCAGCAGCTCCACAGGGTACTACGAGCAGTACTTC
CASSSTGYYEQYF
>TRBJ1-1|TRBV6-2/TRBV6-3|few|NA
TGTGCCAGCAGTTACATGGGGGTGGAAGCTTTCTTT
CASSYMGVEAFF
>TRBJ2-5|TRBV6-6|many|NA
TGTGCCAGCAGCCCTTCCGGGGCCCCAGGGACCCAGTACTTC
CASSPSGAPGTQYF
>TRBJ2-5|TRBV4-1|NA|NA
TGCGCCAGCAGCCAAGCATCCTCCGTTGGACAGACCCAGTACTTC
CASSQASSVGQTQYF
>TRBJ1-2|TRBV28|NA|TRBD1
TGTGCCAGCAGACGGACAGGGAGTGGCTACACCTTC
CASRRTGSGYTF
>TRBJ2-7|TRBV18|few|NA
TGTGCCAGCTCACCAAATGTGGGGTTACTCTCCTACGAGCAGTACTTC
CASSPNVGLLSYEQYF
>TRBJ1-2|TRBV11-1|NA|TRBD1
TGTGCCAGCAGCCGGCAGACAGGGACTGGCTACACCTTC
CASSRQTGTGYTF
>TRBJ1-1|TRBV11-2|many|NA
TGTGCCAGCAGCTTAATGGGGAAGGTTGGGACTGAAGCTTTCTTT
CASSLMGKVGTEAFF
>TRBJ1-5|TRBV2|many|NA
TGTGCCAGCAGGAGGGATCAGCCCCAGCATTTT
CASRRDQPQHF
>TRBJ2-3|TRBV7-2|NA|NA
TGTGCCAGCAGCTCTAGACAGCCTAATCCGAATACGCAGTATTTT
CASSSRQPNPNTQYF
>TRBJ1-5|TRBV6-1|many|TRBD1
TGTGCCAGCACCTTGGGACAGCGTCAGCCCCAGCATTTT
CASTLGQRQPQHF
>TRBJ1-3|TRBV29-1|NA|NA
TGCAGCGTGGGACTGGGGAACACCATATATTTT
CSVGLGNTIYF
>TRBJ1-4|TRBV5-6|many|NA
TGTGCCAGCAGCAAAAGGGACCGGGAAAAACTGTTTTTT
CASSKRDREKLFF
>TRBJ2-3|TRBV7-8|NA|NA
TGTGCCAGCAGCTTCTCGGGGTGGTCGGCGGCAGATACGCAGTATTTT
CASSFSGWSAADTQYF
>TRBJ1-5|TRBV5-1|NA|NA
TGCGCCAGCAGCTTGGGGGGTAGCAATCAGCCCCAGCATTTT
CASSLGGSNQPQHF
>TRBJ2-1|TRBV11-2|NA|NA
TGTGCCAGCAGCTTAGATCCCTCCGAACTGGAGCAGTTCTTC
CASSLDPSELEQFF
>TRBJ2-3|TRBV20-1|few|TRBD2
TGCAGTGCCCAGGGACTAGCGGGGGGGAACACAGATACGCAGTATTTT
CSAQGLAGGNTDTQYF
>TRBJ2-1|TRBV20-1|many|NA
TGCAGTGCTAGAATTCCGGGATCTTACAATGAGCAGTTCTTC
CSARIPGSYNEQFF
>TRBJ2-7|TRBV20-1|many|NA
TGCAGTGCTCCCTCCCGGGACGGAAACTACGAGCAGTACTTC
CSAPSRDGNYEQYF
>TRBJ2-3|TRBV20-1|many|TRBD2
TGCAGTGCTTTGACTAGCGGGAGTTGGACAGATACGCAGTATTTT
CSALTSGSWTDTQYF
>TRBJ2-1|TRBV5-5|few|NA
TGTGCCAGCAGCTCCACGGCCGGCAGGGTCTATGAGCAGTTCTTC
CASSSTAGRVYEQFF
>TRBJ1-1|TRBV5-6|many|NA
TGTGCCAGCAGCTTGGGCCCCTCCCAGAACACTGAAGCTTTCTTT
CASSLGPSQNTEAFF
>TRBJ2-1|TRBV29-1|many|NA
TGCAGCGTTCATAAGCCGGGACCCTTGAGCTCCTACAATGAGCAGTTCTTC
CSVHKPGPLSSYNEQFF
>TRBJ2-3|TRBV25-1|few|NA
TGTGCCAGCAGCCTTTCAGCGGATACGCAGTATTTT
CASSLSADTQYF
>TRBJ2-3|TRBV20-1|many|NA
TGCAGTGCTAGCGGGGAAGGGCACACAGATACGCAGTATTTT
CSASGEGHTDTQYF
>TRBJ1-1|TRBV12-3/TRBV12-4|NA|NA
TGTGCCAGCAGCCCTGATACTGAAGCTTTCTTT
CASSPDTEAFF
>TRBJ1-3|TRBV7-2|many|NA
TGTGCCAGCAGCTTAATAGGCTCTGGAAACACCATATATTTT
CASSLIGSGNTIYF